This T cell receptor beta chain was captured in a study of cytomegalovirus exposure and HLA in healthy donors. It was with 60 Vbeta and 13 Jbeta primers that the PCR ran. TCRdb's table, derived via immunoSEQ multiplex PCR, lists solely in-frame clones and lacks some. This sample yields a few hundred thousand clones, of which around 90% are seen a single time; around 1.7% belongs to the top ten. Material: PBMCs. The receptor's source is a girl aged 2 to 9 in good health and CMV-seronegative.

The CDR3 here is CASSVWAGVIYGYTF. The CDR3 DNA follows: TGTGCCAGCAGTGTCTGGGCAGGGGTCATCTATGGCTACACCTTC. V gene TRBV6-4 combines with J gene TRBJ1-2; D may be TRBD1 (6 bases). The V gene lost 4 bases and the J gene lost 4 bases, with 16 bases spanning the gap. The CDR3 has 15 residues. Germline CDR1 MRHNA, CDR2 SNTAGT.